These T cell receptor beta chains were read from a single sample in a study of graft-versus-host responses after intestinal transplantation. Data came from immunoSEQ multiplex PCR; TCRdb stores just in-frame clones and leaves some out. The sample has roughly 15,000 clones; roughly 32% are singletons. Sequencing used alloreactive CD8+ T cells from a mixed lymphocyte reaction culture, obtained before intestinal transplant. All receptors derive from a human patient who received an intestinal transplant. The CDR3 runs from the conserved cysteine through the conserved F or W.

j_gene,v_gene,CDR3aa
TRBJ2-3,TRBV5-1,CASSLAGLADTDTQYF
TRBJ2-1,TRBV19,CASSLDEHTYNEQFF
TRBJ2-7,TRBV5-5,CASSHSDKSYEQYF
TRBJ2-1,TRBV9,CASSVATSWGGDEQFF
TRBJ2-7,TRBV29-1,CSHTGPNQEEQYF
TRBJ2-3,TRBV10-3,CAISEPPDTQYF
TRBJ2-3,TRBV6-5,CATGRATSTDTQYF
TRBJ1-2,TRBV5-1,CASSLVAGPNYGYTF
TRBJ1-5,TRBV10-3,CAIGRQGAYQPQHF
TRBJ2-7,TRBV9,CASSAFATGGEYEQYF
TRBJ2-2,TRBV9,CASSPNRGSGELFF
TRBJ2-3,TRBV7-9,CASSDPTSPFTSTDTQYF
TRBJ2-4,TRBV5-1,CASSLMEIGKNIQYF
TRBJ2-7,TRBV10-2,CASSESWVREQYF
TRBJ1-2,TRBV6-6,CASSYSSGSGYTF
TRBJ2-5,TRBV6-1,CAEAQDLRETQYF